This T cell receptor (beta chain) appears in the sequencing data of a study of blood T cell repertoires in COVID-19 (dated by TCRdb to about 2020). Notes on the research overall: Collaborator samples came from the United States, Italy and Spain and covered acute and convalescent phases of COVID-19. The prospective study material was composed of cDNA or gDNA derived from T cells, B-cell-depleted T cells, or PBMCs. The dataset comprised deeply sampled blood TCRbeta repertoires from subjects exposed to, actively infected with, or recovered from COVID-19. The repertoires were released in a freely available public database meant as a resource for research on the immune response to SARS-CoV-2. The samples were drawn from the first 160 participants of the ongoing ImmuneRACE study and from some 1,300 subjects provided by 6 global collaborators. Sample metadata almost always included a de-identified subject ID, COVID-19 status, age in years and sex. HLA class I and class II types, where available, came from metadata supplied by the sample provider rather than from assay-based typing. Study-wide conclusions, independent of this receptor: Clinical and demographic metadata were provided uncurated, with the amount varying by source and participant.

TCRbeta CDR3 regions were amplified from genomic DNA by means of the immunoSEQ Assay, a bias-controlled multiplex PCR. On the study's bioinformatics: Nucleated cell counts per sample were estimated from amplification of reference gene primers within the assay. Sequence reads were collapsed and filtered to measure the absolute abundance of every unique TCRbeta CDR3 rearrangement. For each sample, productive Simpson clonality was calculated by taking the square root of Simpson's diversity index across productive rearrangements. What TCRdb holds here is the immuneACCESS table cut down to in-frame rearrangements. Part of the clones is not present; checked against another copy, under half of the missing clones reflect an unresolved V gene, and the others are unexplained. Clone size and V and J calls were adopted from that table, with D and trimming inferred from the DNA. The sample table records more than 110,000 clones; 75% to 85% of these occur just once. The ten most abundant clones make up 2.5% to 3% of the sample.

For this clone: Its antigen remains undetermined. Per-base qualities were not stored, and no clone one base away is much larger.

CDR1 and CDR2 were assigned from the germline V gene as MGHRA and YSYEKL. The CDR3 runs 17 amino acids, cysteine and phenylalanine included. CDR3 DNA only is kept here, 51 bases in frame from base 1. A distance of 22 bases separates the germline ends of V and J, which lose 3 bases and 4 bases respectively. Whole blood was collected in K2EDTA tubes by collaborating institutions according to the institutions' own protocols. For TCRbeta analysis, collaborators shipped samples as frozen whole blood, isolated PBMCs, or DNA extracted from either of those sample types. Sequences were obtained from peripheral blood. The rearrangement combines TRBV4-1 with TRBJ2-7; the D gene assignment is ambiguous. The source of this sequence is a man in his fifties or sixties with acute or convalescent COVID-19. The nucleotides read TGCGCCAGCAGCCACCTCGGGTCCGTAAGCCCTGTTTACGAGCAGTACTTC. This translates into CASSHLGSVSPVYEQYF.